The 14 T cell receptor beta chains below were found in one sample sequenced in a study of regulatory T cells in long-lasting Graves disease. The time point: persistent/refractory GD, antithyroid drugs over 5 years with positive TRAb. PBMC RNA served as the TCR library source. CDR3 regions were amplified by Arm-PCR using iRepertoire HTBI primers to build TCR beta libraries. MiXCR was run by TCRdb on the multiplex PCR reads, yielding one entry per CDR3 protein. The table includes 400,000 to 500,000 distinct CDR3 sequences, roughly 21% detected once. The sample here was peripheral blood mononuclear cells (PBMCs), taken when the disease was refractory, from a patient treated with antithyroid drugs. The receptor set was obtained from a female donor with Graves disease.

The rearrangement joins TRBV30 to TRBJ2-5, with 7 bases that match TRBD1. From germline, CDR1 is GTSNPN and CDR2 SVGIG (reference sequence). The CDR3 covers 11 residues. V lost 7 bases, J lost 5 bases, and 4 bases stayed unmatched. CDR3 sequence reads: CALTGLETQYF. DNA of the CDR3: TGTGCCTTGACAGGGTTGGAGACCCAGTACTTC.

This rearrangement joins TRBV30 to TRBJ1-2; a weak D match, TRBD1 (6 bases). Trimming stripped 2 bases from V and 7 bases from J, with 17 bases between. There are 14 residues in the CDR3. Germline V gene lookup returns CDR1 GTSNPN and CDR2 SVGIG (reference sequence). The CDR3 bases are TGTGCCTGGAGTCCCACTGGGGGGGCAGGTGGCTACACCTTC. Translation: CAWSPTGGAGGYTF.

This rearrangement joins TRBV5-1 to TRBJ2-3; 10 positions match TRBD2. Germline V CDR1 and CDR2: SGHRS, YFSETQ. This CDR3 spans 14 amino acids. Trimming cost V 4 bases and J 9 bases; bases outside gene matches: 8. The CDR3 is CASSQSGGAETQYF. CDR3 nucleotide sequence: TGCGCCAGCAGCCAAAGCGGGGGGGCGGAAACGCAGTATTTT.

This clonotype came up many times. The rearrangement links TRBV28 to TRBJ1-1; no definite D call. V lost 3 bases and J 7 bases, leaving 9 bases between the germline ends. The CDR3 has 12 amino acids. CDR1 MDHEN and CDR2 SYDVKM come from the germline V gene. DNA of the CDR3: TGTGCCAGCAGTTTCTCCTTAAGTGAAGCTTTCTTT. Amino acids: CASSFSLSEAFF.

This clonotype has only a few counts. The V and J genes are TRBV18 and TRBJ2-7, with unresolved D. Between the trimmed V and J ends, which lost 8 bases and 3 bases, there was a span of 17 bases. The CDR3 contains 14 residues. Looked up from germline, CDR1 is KGHSH and CDR2 is LQKENI. CDR3 nucleotide sequence: TGTGCCAGCAGCATGGACCTGAGGCGCTACGAGCAGTACTTC. Translated, it gives CASSMDLRRYEQYF. Drawing the rest from reference TRBV18 and TRBJ2-7, the complete variable domain is NAGVMQNPRHLVRRRGQEARLRCSPMKGHSHVYWYRQLPEEGLKFMVYLQKENIIDESGMPKERFSAEFPKEGPSILRIQQVVRGDSAAYFCASSMDLRRYEQYFGPGTRLTVT.

The V gene is TRBV5-4, the J gene TRBJ2-7; the match to TRBD1 covers 7 bases. Trimming at V came to 3 bases and at J to 2 bases, leaving 8 bases not matched to a gene. The CDR3 is 15 amino acids. Germline CDR1 and CDR2: SGHNT and YYREEE (reference sequence). DNA for the CDR3: TGTGCCAGCAGCTACGAAAGGACAGGTCCCTACGAGCAGTACTTC. It yields the protein CASSYERTGPYEQYF.

There are many counts of this clonotype. In DNA form, the CDR3 reads TGTGCCAGCAGTTCCCGGGACAGGGGGCCGTTGGACTATGGCTACACCTTC. As protein: CASSSRDRGPLDYGYTF. The gene calls are TRBV6-2 or TRBV6-3 and TRBJ1-2, with TRBD1 matching over 12 bases. There are 17 residues in the CDR3. V lost 4 bases to trimming and J lost 3 bases; unmatched junction nucleotides: 9. Germline values: CDR1 MNHEY, CDR2 SVGEGT.

J is TRBJ1-2 and V is TRBV10-3; tentatively, D is TRBD1 (5 bases). Trimming removed 2 bases from V and 0 bases from J, with 19 bases in between. The CDR3 has 18 residues. The germline CDR1 and CDR2 sequences are ENHRY and SYGVKD. For the CDR3, the DNA is TGTGCCATCAGTGAGCGCGGGGAGGGACCGACACCTAACTATGGCTACACCTTC. Translation gives CAISERGEGPTPNYGYTF.

The chain carries TRBV29-1 and TRBJ2-7, with D unclear. This CDR3 has 14 residues. V was shortened by 5 bases and J by 2 bases, with 16 bases between the two germline ends. Germline lookup yields CDR1 SQVTM and CDR2 ANQGSEA. The CDR3 nucleotides read TGCAGCGTTTCGGTCCCCCGCGCCCCCTACGAGCAGTACTTC. Amino acid sequence: CSVSVPRAPYEQYF.

Details on this clonotype: Germline is not matched at one junction end, which may reflect a read error. The chain carries TRBV7-2 and TRBJ1-1; 9 nucleotides align to TRBD1. Germline V gene data show CDR1 as SGHTA and CDR2 as FQGNSA. The CDR3 totals 14 residues. The CDR3 region is CVSSFAGTGLGAFF. CDR3 nucleotides: TGTGTCAGCAGCTTCGCCGGGACAGGGCTCGGGGCTTTCTTT.

The CDR3 here is CAWSLQGISPLHF. CDR3 DNA: TGTGCCTGGAGCCTACAGGGTATCTCACCCCTCCACTTT. V is TRBV30 and J is TRBJ1-6, with a possible D match to TRBD1 (6 bases). The CDR3 contains 13 residues. Germline-derived CDR1 and CDR2 are GTSNPN and SVGIG (reference sequence). V lost 3 bases to trimming and J lost 10 bases, with 13 bases between them. The whole variable domain, remainder taken from reference TRBV30 and TRBJ1-6, is SQTIHQWPATLVQPVGSPLSLECTVEGTSNPNLYWYRQAAGRGLQLLFYSVGIGQISSEVPQNLSASRPQDRQFILSSKKLLLSDSGFYLCAWSLQGISPLHFGNGTRLTVT.

Note on this clonotype: A read error may explain this, as a much larger clone is one base away. This chain links TRBV12-3 or TRBV12-4 with TRBJ1-1; the D gene is possibly TRBD1 (5 bases). This CDR3 has 14 amino acids. V was pared by 5 bases and J by 4 bases, with 14 bases between. For the CDR3, the DNA is TGTGCCAGCAGTCTGGGACTGGACTCCACTGAAGCTTTCTTT. It translates to CASSLGLDSTEAFF.

The V gene is TRBV18, the J gene TRBJ1-2; unclear D gene. Germline values: CDR1 KGHSH, CDR2 LQKENI. The CDR3 runs to 15 residues. Trimming stripped 3 bases from V and 8 bases from J, with 19 bases between. CDR3 residues: CASSPVKSEDGGYTF. As DNA, the CDR3 is TGTGCCAGCTCACCGGTAAAGAGTGAGGACGGGGGCTACACCTTC.

This clonotype was detected a few times. Relative to the germline gene, one junction end is altered; a read error may explain this. The genes are TRBV24-1 and TRBJ1-2, with a tentative D call TRBD1 (5 bases). Germline assignment: CDR1 KGHDR and CDR2 SFDVKD. The CDR3 totals 13 residues. Written as DNA, the CDR3 is TGTGCCACCTCAGATCCGGGACGCTATGGCCACACCTTC. Its protein product is CATSDPGRYGHTF.